These 23 T cell receptor beta chains were all obtained from the same sample, sequenced in a study of OX40 agonist ivuxolimab in advanced cancers. Clones were sequenced by immunoSEQ multiplex PCR, and TCRdb holds only the in-frame ones, with some missing. The sample lists tens of thousands of clones; approximately 90% were seen once. The sample here was CD4+ or CD8+ T cells sorted from blood, taken in a trial of the OX40 agonist ivuxolimab. The receptors stem from an adult with an advanced solid tumor such as melanoma, head and neck, liver or kidney cancer.

Of note for this clone: The junction does not match germline at one end; this may be a read error. Distinct nucleotide sequences in the sample also encode this CDR3. This chain connects TRBV5-1 to TRBJ2-5; D uncertain. Germline CDR1 is SGHRS and CDR2 is YFSETQ. There are 16 residues in the CDR3. The CDR3 coding sequence is TGCGCCAGCAGTTTGGATGGCTATCTAAATGAAGAGACCCAGTACTTC. Protein product: CASSLDGYLNEETQYF.

The genes are TRBV7-3 and TRBJ1-1; D gene ambiguous. This CDR3 comprises 10 residues. V was cut by 1 base and J by 11 bases, with 5 bases left in between. CDR1 is SGHTA, CDR2 FQGTGA, per germline. The DNA of the CDR3 is TGTGCCAGCAGCTTAAACGAGGCTTTCTTT. This translates into CASSLNEAFF. Combining the CDR3 with reference TRBV7-3 and TRBJ1-1 gives the whole variable domain GAGVSQTPSNKVTEKGKYVELRCDPISGHTALYWYRQSLGQGPEFLIYFQGTGAADDSGLPNDRFFAVRPEGSVSTLKIQRTERGDSAVYLCASSLNEAFFGQGTRLTVV.

This clone was seen only once. The chain is built from TRBV10-3 and TRBJ2-7, with D possibly matching TRBD2 (5 bases). CDR1 ENHRY and CDR2 SYGVKD come from the germline V gene. The CDR3 spans 14 residues. V lost 10 bases and J lost 2, with 18 bases in between. The CDR3 bases are TGTGCCACCCAAATCGGTTGGGAGACCTACGAGCAGTACTTC. It yields the protein CATQIGWETYEQYF.

This chain connects TRBV4-1 to TRBJ1-1; 8 bases align to TRBD1. CDR3 length: 15 residues. After removal of 3 bases from V and 5 bases from J, the junction contained 8 bases not matched to a gene. Germline V gene lookup returns CDR1 MGHRA and CDR2 YSYEKL. The CDR3 DNA follows: TGCGCCAGCAGCCAGAATACAGGGGGTAATACTGAAGCTTTCTTT. Translated: CASSQNTGGNTEAFF.

This clone was seen a single time. This chain joins TRBV5-8 and TRBJ1-4; D is undetermined. The CDR3 runs to 16 residues. Germline loops: CDR1 SGHTS, CDR2 YDEGEE. Trimming removed 0 bases from V and 0 bases from J, with 9 bases in between. CDR3 nucleotide sequence: TGTGCCAGCAGCTTGGGGCAGACCGCAACTAATGAAAAACTGTTTTTT. Its protein product is CASSLGQTATNEKLFF.

The chain links TRBV7-2 to TRBJ2-3; maybe TRBD2 (5 bases). This CDR3 spans 12 amino acids. Looked up from germline, CDR1 is SGHTA and CDR2 is FQGNSA. V gave up 5 bases and J gave up 6 bases, with 9 bases separating them. In nucleotides, the CDR3 is TGTGCCAGCAGCCCCAGAGGGGATACGCAGTATTTT. Protein sequence: CASSPRGDTQYF.

V usage is TRBV6-6 and J usage is TRBJ2-5, with D maybe TRBD1 (5 bases). The CDR3 sequence is 13 residues long. V gave up 0 bases and J gave up 5 bases, with 7 bases separating them. Germline-derived CDR1 and CDR2 are MNHNY and SVGAGI (reference sequence). For the CDR3, the DNA is TGTGCCAGCAGTTACTCGACAGTGGAGACCCAGTACTTC. This codes for CASSYSTVETQYF.

This chain joins TRBV7-2 and TRBJ2-7; 8 positions match TRBD1. The CDR3 loop spans 14 amino acids. V shed 0 bases, J shed 3 bases, and the junction held 1 base outside the gene matches. CDR1 is SGHTA, CDR2 FQGNSA, per germline. CDR3 in DNA: TGTGCCAGCAGCTTAGCGACAGGGGACTACGAGCAGTACTTC. It specifies CASSLATGDYEQYF.

This chain connects TRBV7-9 to TRBJ1-1, with D unclear. The length of the CDR3 is 17 residues. V lost 3 bases and J 5 bases, leaving 22 bases between the germline ends. CDR1 is SEHNR and CDR2 is FQNEAQ in the germline V gene (reference sequence). The CDR3 DNA follows: TGTGCCAGCAGCTTTGTCCTTACTTGGGAGGGTCCGACTGAAGCTTTCTTT. Amino acid sequence: CASSFVLTWEGPTEAFF.

V and J are TRBV5-1 and TRBJ1-6; D remains unclear. This CDR3 is built from 13 residues. V lost 7 bases to trimming and J lost 4 bases, with 9 bases between them. The germline V gene has CDR1 SGHRS and CDR2 YFSETQ. The CDR3 spells CASGNPYNSPLHF. CDR3 DNA: TGCGCCAGCGGCAACCCGTATAATTCACCCCTCCACTTT. Combining the CDR3 with reference TRBV5-1 and TRBJ1-6 gives the whole variable domain KAGVTQTPRYLIKTRGQQVTLSCSPISGHRSVSWYQQTPGQGLQFLFEYFSETQRNKGNFPGRFSGRQFSNSRSEMNVSTLELGDSALYLCASGNPYNSPLHFGNGTRLTVT.

V is TRBV15 and J is TRBJ2-5, with D possibly TRBD1 on 5 matching bases. The closer fit of TRBJ2-7 to the DNA end suggests the J call may be wrong. The CDR3 spans 13 residues. CDR1 LNHNV and CDR2 YYDKDF come from the germline V gene (reference sequence). CDR3 nucleotides: TGTGCCACCAGCAGGATGGGGCTCCACGAGCAGTACTTC. Translating gives CATSRMGLHEQYF.

The J gene is TRBJ2-3, the V gene TRBV6-5; D gene uncertain. The CDR3 consists of 14 residues. Trimming cost V 0 bases and J 0 bases, with 4 bases left between them. CDR1 is MNHEY and CDR2 is SVGAGI in the germline V gene. CDR3 loop: CASSYSASTDTQYF. The CDR3 DNA follows: TGTGCCAGCAGTTACTCAGCGAGCACAGATACGCAGTATTTT.

V usage is TRBV5-1 and J usage is TRBJ2-6; unclear D gene. The CDR3 is 16 amino acids. Trimming removed 0 bases from V and 0 bases from J, with 7 bases in between. Per the germline V gene, CDR1 is SGHRS and CDR2 is YFSETQ. CDR3 protein: CASSLGRYSGANVLTF. The CDR3 coding sequence is TGCGCCAGCAGCTTGGGACGGTACTCTGGGGCCAACGTCCTGACTTTC.

The V and J genes are TRBV7-2 and TRBJ2-7, with 7 nucleotides matching TRBD1. The V segment lost 1 base and the J segment 11 bases; nucleotides outside the gene matches: 5. Germline V CDR1 and CDR2: SGHTA, FQGNSA. There are 12 residues in the CDR3. The CDR3 reads CASSLVGDSKYF. CDR3 bases: TGTGCCAGCAGCTTAGTAGGGGACAGTAAGTACTTC.

The genes are TRBV7-8 and TRBJ1-2, with TRBD1 identical over 8 bases. The CDR3 sequence is 16 residues long. The V segment lost 5 bases and the J segment 5 bases; nucleotides outside the gene matches: 13. CDR1 is SGHVS and CDR2 is FQNEAQ in the germline V gene. CDR3 protein: CASSPWTGTGLYGYTF. For the CDR3, the DNA is TGTGCCAGCAGCCCATGGACAGGGACCGGGCTTTATGGCTACACCTTC.

This clone appeared once. J is TRBJ2-6 and V is TRBV14; D is tentatively TRBD1 or TRBD2 (5 bases each). There are 15 residues in the CDR3. V dropped 4 bases and J dropped 3 bases, with 10 bases sitting between them. Per germline, CDR1 SGHDN and CDR2 FVKESK. The DNA of the CDR3 is TGTGCCAGCAGCCCAAAGAGGGGTGGGGCCAACGTCCTGACTTTC. Its translation: CASSPKRGGANVLTF.

The V call is TRBV28, the J call TRBJ1-4, with 8 bases lining up with TRBD1. The CDR3 totals 14 residues. V shed 7 bases and J 8 bases; nucleotides not matched to a gene: 9. The V gene's germline CDR1 is MDHEN and CDR2 SYDVKM. CDR3 nucleotides: TGTGCCAGCATCTCGGCAGGGGGCGACGAAAAACTGTTTTTT. It yields the protein CASISAGGDEKLFF.

The chain couples TRBV5-6 to TRBJ1-4; 7 nucleotides align to TRBD1. Germline V gives CDR1 SGHDT, CDR2 YYEEEE. The CDR3 is made up of 16 amino acids. V trimming: 4 bases; J trimming: 3 bases; junction bases outside the gene matches: 9. CDR3 DNA: TGTGCCAGCAGCACCTGGAGAGGGGGCTCTAATGAAAAACTGTTTTTT. Its translation: CASSTWRGGSNEKLFF.

This clone has only a few counts. V usage is TRBV7-2 and J usage is TRBJ2-7; 8 bases are shared with TRBD1. J lost 4 bases, V lost 6 bases, and 11 bases had no gene match. The germline V gene has CDR1 SGHTA and CDR2 FQGNSA. CDR3 length equals 15 residues. CDR3 protein: CASSRQGPNLYEQYF. As DNA, the CDR3 is TGTGCCAGCAGTCGACAGGGGCCCAACCTTTACGAGCAGTACTTC.

The V gene is TRBV6-1, the J gene TRBJ1-2, with 7 bases fitting TRBD1. J lost 3 bases, V lost 7 bases, and 8 bases had no gene match. Germline V CDR1 and CDR2: MNHNS, SASEGT. This CDR3 contains 14 residues. CDR3 sequence reads: CASIFDREYYGYTF. The DNA of the CDR3 is TGTGCCAGCATTTTCGACAGGGAGTACTATGGCTACACCTTC.

The rearrangement links TRBV19 to TRBJ1-6; 9 bases fit TRBD1. CDR3 length: 14 residues. J gave up 7 bases and V 6 bases, and 4 bases lay outside the gene matches. CDR1 and CDR2 (germline): LNHDA, SQIVND (reference sequence). The CDR3 DNA follows: TGTGCCAGTAGCACGACAGGGGGGAATTCACCCCTCCACTTT. It is translated as CASSTTGGNSPLHF.

This chain uses TRBV7-2 with TRBJ2-7, with 9 bases matching TRBD1. Germline assignment: CDR1 SGHTA and CDR2 FQGNSA. V trimming: 0 bases; J trimming: 10 bases; junction bases outside the gene matches: 4. The CDR3 sequence is 13 residues long. CDR3 in amino acids: CASSLAGQGKQYF. The CDR3 DNA sequence: TGTGCCAGCAGCTTAGCTGGACAGGGGAAACAGTACTTC.

V gene TRBV7-9 combines with J gene TRBJ1-5; D is undetermined. Trimming stripped 8 bases from V and 11 bases from J, with 13 bases between. Germline CDR1 reads SEHNR; CDR2 reads FQNEAQ (reference sequence). This CDR3 is built from 11 residues. Here the CDR3 reads CASHGESAQHF. The CDR3 region has the DNA TGTGCCAGCCATGGGGAATCAGCCCAGCATTTT.